The present entry profiles one T cell receptor (beta chain) with its context. Deletions cut 4 bases from V and 3 bases from J, with 21 bases between. In germline, CDR1 is SGHAT, CDR2 FQNNGV. This CDR3 region has 17 residues. These data originate in a study of blood T cell repertoires in COVID-19. Sequencing was performed with immunoSEQ multiplex PCR; in TCRdb, only in-frame clones are kept and a portion is missing. The table shows some 70,000 clones, with about 91% occurring only once. This TCR was sampled from a woman between 65 and 79 years old with acute or convalescent COVID-19. The V gene is TRBV11-2, the J gene TRBJ1-2; no firm D call. Sequencing used peripheral blood. CDR3 DNA sequence: TGTGCCAGCAGCTCTAATATAGGAGGGTCAATAGACTATGGCTACACCTTC. It codes for CASSSNIGGSIDYGYTF.